The 5 T cell receptor beta chains in this list originate from one sample, sequenced in a study of shared clonotypes between healthy human individuals. The repertoire was sequenced with immunoSEQ multiplex PCR; TCRdb's copy has only in-frame clones and lacks some. The sample holds nearly 1,000,000 clones, approximately 76% seen once. The sequenced sample was memory CD4+ T cells sorted from blood. As for subset: CD45RA-negative fraction. These TCRs come from a man between 18 and 35 years old in good health.

The chain carries TRBV11-3 and TRBJ2-1; D possibly corresponds to TRBD1 (5 bases). Trimming left V 0 bases short and J 0 bases short, with 12 bases between. Germline V gene lookup returns CDR1 SGHNT and CDR2 YENEEA. This CDR3 spans 17 amino acids. The CDR3 nucleotides read TGTGCCAGCAGCTTAGATAAGGGGCCAAGCTCCTACAATGAGCAGTTCTTC. Its translation: CASSLDKGPSSYNEQFF.

This rearrangement joins TRBV7-2 to TRBJ2-7, with a possible D match to TRBD2 (7 bases). From germline, CDR1 is SGHTA and CDR2 FQGNSA. The CDR3 is 17 amino acids. V was trimmed by 4 bases and J by 0 bases, leaving 19 bases between them. The CDR3 loop is CASSSRLGAGASYEQYF. CDR3 bases: TGTGCCAGCAGCTCTCGACTGGGGGCGGGAGCCTCCTACGAGCAGTACTTC.

This clone was found a few times. This sequence joins TRBV5-6 and TRBJ2-3, with 12 bases aligning to TRBD2. CDR3 length equals 16 residues. Looked up from germline, CDR1 is SGHDT and CDR2 is YYEEEE. Trimming at V came to 1 base and at J to 6 bases, leaving 6 bases not matched to a gene. The CDR3 DNA reads as TGTGCCAGCAGCTTGAGGAGGACTAGCGGGGAGGATACGCAGTATTTT. Its protein is CASSLRRTSGEDTQYF.

In its sample, this clone was seen once. The V and J genes are TRBV30 and TRBJ1-1; no clear D gene. Trimming took off 4 bases at V and 1 base at J, with 7 bases between the two ends. Germline loops: CDR1 GTSNPN, CDR2 SVGIG (reference sequence). This CDR3 region has 12 residues. CDR3 residues: CAWMSGNTEAFF. CDR3 sequence (DNA): TGTGCCTGGATGAGTGGGAACACTGAAGCTTTCTTT.

For the CDR3, the DNA is TGTGCCAGCAGCCCTAGGACAGGAGTAGGTATGAACACTGAAGCTTTCTTT. Translating gives CASSPRTGVGMNTEAFF. The gene calls are TRBV11-2 and TRBJ1-1; TRBD1 aligns across 7 bases. With V trimmed by 5 bases and J by 0 bases, 12 bases remained unmatched. This CDR3 is 17 amino acids long. Germline CDR1 is SGHAT and CDR2 is FQNNGV.